The clone carrying this T cell receptor beta chain showed up just a few times. This sample was taken from a study of graft-versus-host responses after intestinal transplantation. Across the study: Multivisceral, liver-intestinal, or isolated intestinal transplants were performed in recipients.

The assay was immunoSEQ multiplex PCR, and TCRdb's table has in-frame clones only and misses some. The table includes more than 50,000 clones, 91% detected once. The CDR3 runs to 14 residues. With V trimmed by 4 bases and J by 6 bases, 6 bases remained unmatched. Germline assignment: CDR1 SGHKS and CDR2 YYEKEE (reference sequence). Here the sequenced sample was PBMCs, taken 650 to 690 days after intestinal transplant. This rearrangement joins TRBV5-5 to TRBJ1-5; TRBD1 aligns across 8 bases. The clonotype was recovered from a human patient who received an intestinal transplant, so some T cells may come from the graft donor. The CDR3 DNA sequence: TGTGCCAGCAGCGCCCCAGGGGGCGGTCAGCCCCAGCATTTT. It specifies CASSAPGGGQPQHF.